This TCR beta chain was obtained from a study of cytomegalovirus exposure and HLA in healthy donors. Notes on the study in general: An analysis done earlier found most TCR beta V segments productive about 87% or about 30% of the time. Judged likely to be a sequencing artifact was a cluster of highly shared sequence variants. With further analysis later on, most CMV-associated TCR beta chains appeared HLA-restricted.

The CDR3 has 20 amino acids. V gave up 1 base and J gave up 4 bases; unmatched junction bases: 16. Germline V gene sequence: CDR1 MDHEN, CDR2 SYDVKM. Healthy bone marrow donors made up the cohort. A multiplex PCR was run with 60 Vbeta primers and 13 Jbeta primers. Method: immunoSEQ multiplex PCR; TCRdb's copy keeps in-frame clones and lacks some. The table lists fewer than 100,000 clones, just under 80% of them singletons. Concerning this clone: The antigen remains unidentified.

The TCR originated in a male donor in good health and CMV-seropositive. What was sequenced was PBMCs. This chain connects TRBV28 to TRBJ2-7, with 13 bases matching TRBD2. In DNA form, the CDR3 reads TGTGCCAGCAGTTTATTCGGACTAGCGGGAGTTGGGGGGCGTTTTTACGAGCAGTACTTC. This translates into CASSLFGLAGVGGRFYEQYF.